The 20 T cell receptor beta chains below were found in one sample sequenced in a study of human T cells and chemical hapten exposure. Extraction yielded total RNA from whole blood (unfractionated). TCRdb fed the 5' RACE reads into MiXCR, producing one record per CDR3 protein. The sample yields about 110,000 distinct CDR3 sequences, approximately 20% seen once. The source is a human donor in good health.

This clonotype was seen a handful of times. The chain carries TRBV28 and TRBJ2-6; D is perhaps TRBD1 (6 bases). V lost 4 bases and J lost 4, with 17 bases in between. Germline V gene sequence: CDR1 MDHEN, CDR2 SYDVKM. CDR3 size: 17 residues. CDR3 region: CASSSRQELWGANVLTF. CDR3 coding DNA: TGTGCCAGCAGTTCAAGACAGGAACTGTGGGGGGCCAACGTCCTGACTTTC.

The V gene is TRBV12-5, the J gene TRBJ2-1, with TRBD2 matching over 9 bases. CDR1 is LGHNT and CDR2 is FRNRAP in the germline V gene. V lost 5 bases to trimming and J lost 13 bases; unmatched junction nucleotides: 15. The CDR3 contains 15 residues. The CDR3: CASGPAALAGAVQFF. The CDR3 coding sequence is TGTGCTAGTGGTCCTGCGGCGTTAGCGGGAGCAGTTCAGTTCTTC. Full variable domain (outside the CDR3, taken from reference TRBV12-5 and TRBJ2-1): DARVTQTPRHKVTEMGQEVTMRCQPILGHNTVFWYRQTMMQGLELLAYFRNRAPLDDSGMPKDRFSAEMPDATLATLKIQPSEPRDSAVYFCASGPAALAGAVQFFGPGTRLTVL.

Here the CDR3 reads CASSLWVQRADSYEQYF. CDR3 nucleotide sequence: TGTGCCAGCAGTTTATGGGTACAGCGTGCAGACTCCTACGAGCAGTACTTC. V and J are TRBV28 and TRBJ2-7; D remains unclear. V gave up 0 bases and J gave up 0 bases, with 15 bases separating them. The germline V gene has CDR1 MDHEN and CDR2 SYDVKM. CDR3 length: 17 amino acids. Supplemented by reference TRBV28 and TRBJ2-7, the full variable domain reads DVKVTQSSRYLVKRTGEKVFLECVQDMDHENMFWYRQDPGLGLRLIYFSYDVKMKEKGDIPEGYSVSREKKERFSLILESASTNQTSMYLCASSLWVQRADSYEQYFGPGTRLTVT.

This clonotype appeared a few times. This sequence joins TRBV24-1 and TRBJ1-2; D gene unclear. The CDR3 is 15 residues long. The V end lost 3 bases, the J end lost 0 bases, and 10 bases lay between the germline ends. Germline V gene sequence: CDR1 KGHDR, CDR2 SFDVKD. The CDR3 bases are TGTGCCACCAGTGATGGTGGGGAAGCTAACTATGGCTACACCTTC. Its protein product is CATSDGGEANYGYTF.

Ten or more counts support this clonotype. The rearrangement joins TRBV28 to TRBJ2-1, with 9 nucleotides matching TRBD1. J gave up 2 bases and V 5 bases, and 7 bases lay outside the gene matches. Germline CDR1 MDHEN, CDR2 SYDVKM. The CDR3 is made up of 16 amino acids. CDR3 sequence (DNA): TGTGCCAGCAGTCCGACCCGGGACAGGGCCTACAATGAGCAGTTCTTC. This encodes CASSPTRDRAYNEQFF.

The V call is TRBV12-3 or TRBV12-4, the J call TRBJ2-7; TRBD2 might be the D (6 bases). This CDR3 comprises 13 residues. The V gene lost 7 bases and the J gene lost 4 bases, with 14 bases spanning the gap. The CDR3 loop reads CASMVAGRYEQYF. For the CDR3, the DNA is TGTGCCAGCATGGTAGCAGGGAGGTACGAGCAGTACTTC.

This clonotype was picked up a small number of times. The genes are TRBV5-5 and TRBJ2-7; D is unclear. The germline gives CDR1 SGHKS, CDR2 YYEKEE (reference sequence). Trimming removed 4 bases at V and 2 bases at J, with 13 bases between. The length of the CDR3 is 14 residues. CDR3 nucleotides: TGTGCCAGCAGCGACGTGCCCAGGCCCTACGAGCAGTACTTC. Protein product: CASSDVPRPYEQYF.

This clonotype was counted only a few times. V gene TRBV5-1 combines with J gene TRBJ2-7, with D possibly TRBD2 on 5 matching bases. With 1 base removed from V and 6 bases from J, the gap between germline ends came to 14 bases. Germline V gene data show CDR1 as SGHRS and CDR2 as YFSETQ. CDR3 length: 14 residues. CDR3 in amino acids: CASSLRPGTIEQYF. DNA of the CDR3: TGCGCCAGCAGCTTGAGACCGGGAACGATCGAGCAGTACTTC.

The CDR3: CSAPTGYSYNEQFF. The CDR3 DNA reads as TGCAGTGCCCCGACAGGGTACTCCTACAATGAGCAGTTCTTC. V gene TRBV20-1 combines with J gene TRBJ2-1; TRBD1 agrees at 7 bases. Looked up from germline, CDR1 is DFQATT and CDR2 is SNEGSKA (reference sequence). This CDR3 comprises 14 residues. The V gene end was trimmed by 6 bases and the J gene end by 0 bases; junction bases not matched to a gene: 5.

This clonotype was seen a handful of times. The chain recombines TRBV27 with TRBJ1-6; D unresolved. The CDR3 sequence is 15 residues long. CDR1 is MNHEY and CDR2 is SMNVEV in the germline V gene (reference sequence). Deletions cut 5 bases from V and 6 bases from J, with 14 bases between. CDR3 sequence: CASSDAGNANSPLHF. CDR3 DNA sequence: TGTGCCAGCAGTGATGCGGGGAACGCTAATTCACCCCTCCACTTT.

The chain recombines TRBV20-1 with TRBJ2-7; D is perhaps TRBD2 (6 bases). V lost 3 bases, J lost 0 bases, and 18 bases lay in between. Germline V gene lookup returns CDR1 DFQATT and CDR2 SNEGSKA (reference sequence). The CDR3 covers 16 residues. The CDR3 DNA reads as TGCAGTGCTAGGGGTAGAGGCGGGGTCTTCTCCTACGAGCAGTACTTC. Its protein is CSARGRGGVFSYEQYF.

As for this clonotype: A junction end diverges from the germline sequence, so it may reflect a read error. This chain joins TRBV7-7 and TRBJ2-3; 7 bases match TRBD1. The germline gives CDR1 SSHAT, CDR2 FNYEAQ (reference sequence). The CDR3 runs 15 residues. The CDR3 region has the DNA TGTGCTAGCAGCCTTACAGGGGATAGCACAGATACGCAGTATTTT. Translating gives CASSLTGDSTDTQYF. Variable domain in full (rest from reference TRBV7-7 and TRBJ2-3): GAGVSQSPRYKVTKRGQDVTLRCDPISSHATLYWYQQALGQGPEFLTYFNYEAQPDKSGLPSDRFSAERPEGSISTLTIQRTEQRDSAMYRCASSLTGDSTDTQYFGPGTRLTVL.

The rearrangement joins TRBV27 to TRBJ1-6, with a possible D match to TRBD1 (5 bases). Trimming shortened V by 10 bases and J by 7 bases, and 17 bases separated the two germline ends. This CDR3 has 14 amino acids. The germline V gene has CDR1 MNHEY and CDR2 SMNVEV (reference sequence). CDR3 residues: CAIATGAPNSPLHF. For the CDR3, the DNA is TGTGCCATCGCGACTGGGGCCCCGAATTCACCCCTCCACTTT.

The chain is built from TRBV28 and TRBJ1-5, with a possible D match to TRBD1 (5 bases). Germline V gene sequence: CDR1 MDHEN, CDR2 SYDVKM. This CDR3 is 13 amino acids long. With 6 bases removed from V and 5 bases from J, the gap between germline ends came to 11 bases. The CDR3 bases are TGTGCCAGCAGAAGACAGCCGGATCAGCCCCAGCATTTT. Translating it yields CASRRQPDQPQHF.

This chain connects TRBV29-1 to TRBJ2-5; D perhaps matches TRBD2 (5 bases). The V end lost 4 bases, the J end lost 6 bases, and 12 bases lay between the germline ends. Germline V lookup: CDR1 SQVTM, CDR2 ANQGSEA. The CDR3 loop spans 12 amino acids. This CDR3 reads CSVGASLKTQYF. DNA of the CDR3: TGCAGCGTTGGGGCTAGCTTAAAGACCCAGTACTTC.

The chain has TRBV3-1 and TRBJ1-3, with D possibly TRBD1 on 5 matching bases. V lost 5 bases to trimming and J lost 4 bases, with 21 bases between them. The CDR3 has 17 amino acids. Germline CDR1 and CDR2: LGHDT and YNNKEL (reference sequence). CDR3 region: CASSLASDGARGNTIYF. The CDR3 region has the DNA TGTGCCAGCAGCTTGGCCTCCGACGGGGCGCGCGGAAACACCATATATTTT.

The rearrangement links TRBV4-1 to TRBJ2-1, with TRBD1 matching 12 bases. This CDR3 has 18 residues. CDR1 is MGHRA, CDR2 YSYEKL, per germline. Trimming at V came to 0 bases and at J to 6 bases, leaving 9 bases not matched to a gene. The CDR3 nucleotides read TGCGCCAGCAGCCAAGAGAGTTTGGGACAGGGGGCCCGCAATGAGCAGTTCTTC. As protein: CASSQESLGQGARNEQFF.

V and J are TRBV27 and TRBJ1-2, with a possible D match to TRBD1 (5 bases). Per germline, CDR1 MNHEY and CDR2 SMNVEV (reference sequence). V was cut by 4 bases and J by 5 bases, with 17 bases left in between. The CDR3 is 15 residues long. The CDR3 DNA reads TGTGCCAGCAGTTCGCAAGGGGTTTTAGGATATGGCTACACCTTC. Its translation is CASSSQGVLGYGYTF.

The chain is built from TRBV27 and TRBJ2-2; D is uncertain. The CDR3 contains 15 residues. From germline, CDR1 is MNHEY and CDR2 SMNVEV (reference sequence). The germline V and J ends were trimmed by 0 bases and 0 bases, with 5 bases remaining between them. CDR3 sequence: CASSLSSANTGELFF. The CDR3 nucleotides are TGTGCCAGCAGTTTATCGTCCGCGAACACCGGGGAGCTGTTTTTT.

The chain employs TRBV20-1 and TRBJ2-3, with TRBD1 identical over 8 bases. The V segment lost 4 bases and the J segment 2 bases; nucleotides outside the gene matches: 11. Per germline, CDR1 DFQATT and CDR2 SNEGSKA (reference sequence). This CDR3 has 16 residues. In nucleotides, the CDR3 is TGCAGTGCTAAGGGACGACGGACAGGGCCCACAGATACGCAGTATTTT. Residues: CSAKGRRTGPTDTQYF.